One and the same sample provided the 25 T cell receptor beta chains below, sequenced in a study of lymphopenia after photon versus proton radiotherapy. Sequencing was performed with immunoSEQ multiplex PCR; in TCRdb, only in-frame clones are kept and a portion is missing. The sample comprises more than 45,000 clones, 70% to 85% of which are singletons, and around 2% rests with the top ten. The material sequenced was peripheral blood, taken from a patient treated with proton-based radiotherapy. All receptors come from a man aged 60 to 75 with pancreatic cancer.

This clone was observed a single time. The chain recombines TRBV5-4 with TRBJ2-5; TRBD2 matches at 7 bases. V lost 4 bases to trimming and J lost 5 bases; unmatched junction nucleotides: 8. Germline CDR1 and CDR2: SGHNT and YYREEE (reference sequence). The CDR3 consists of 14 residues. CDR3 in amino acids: CASSQKRGGETQYF. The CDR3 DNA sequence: TGTGCCAGCAGCCAAAAGCGGGGAGGGGAGACCCAGTACTTC.

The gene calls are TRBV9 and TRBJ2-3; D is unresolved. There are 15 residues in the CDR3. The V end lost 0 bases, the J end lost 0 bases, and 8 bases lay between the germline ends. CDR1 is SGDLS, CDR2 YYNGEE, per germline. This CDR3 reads CASSVDPKSTDTQYF. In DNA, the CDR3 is TGTGCCAGCAGCGTAGATCCCAAGAGCACAGATACGCAGTATTTT. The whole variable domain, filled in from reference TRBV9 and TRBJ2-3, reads DSGVTQTPKHLITATGQRVTLRCSPRSGDLSVYWYQQSLDQGLQFLIQYYNGEERAKGNILERFSAQQFPDLHSELNLSSLELGDSALYFCASSVDPKSTDTQYFGPGTRLTVL.

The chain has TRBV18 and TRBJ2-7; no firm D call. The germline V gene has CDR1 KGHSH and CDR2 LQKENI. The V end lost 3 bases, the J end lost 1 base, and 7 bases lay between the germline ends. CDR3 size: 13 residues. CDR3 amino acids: CASSPPGSYEQYF. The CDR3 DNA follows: TGTGCCAGCTCACCCCCCGGATCCTACGAGCAGTACTTC.

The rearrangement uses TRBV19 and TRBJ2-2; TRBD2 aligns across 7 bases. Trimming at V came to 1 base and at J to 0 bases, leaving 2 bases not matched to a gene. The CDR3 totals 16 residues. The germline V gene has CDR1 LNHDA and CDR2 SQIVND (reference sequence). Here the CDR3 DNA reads TGTGCCAGTAGTATAGTGGCGGGGGCGAACACCGGGGAGCTGTTTTTT. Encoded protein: CASSIVAGANTGELFF.

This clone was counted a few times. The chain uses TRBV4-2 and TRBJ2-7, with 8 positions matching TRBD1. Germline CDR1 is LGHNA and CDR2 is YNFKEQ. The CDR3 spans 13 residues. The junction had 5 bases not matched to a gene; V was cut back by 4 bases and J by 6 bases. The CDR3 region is CASSLTGGREQYF. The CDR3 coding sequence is TGTGCCAGCAGCCTAACAGGGGGTCGCGAGCAGTACTTC.

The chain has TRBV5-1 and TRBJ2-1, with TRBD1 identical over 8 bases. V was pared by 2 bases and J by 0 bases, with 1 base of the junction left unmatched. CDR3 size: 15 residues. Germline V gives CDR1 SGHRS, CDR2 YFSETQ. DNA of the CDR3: TGCGCCAGCAGCTTTACAGGGGGCTCCTACAATGAGCAGTTCTTC. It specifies CASSFTGGSYNEQFF. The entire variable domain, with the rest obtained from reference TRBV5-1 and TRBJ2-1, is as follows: KAGVTQTPRYLIKTRGQQVTLSCSPISGHRSVSWYQQTPGQGLQFLFEYFSETQRNKGNFPGRFSGRQFSNSRSEMNVSTLELGDSALYLCASSFTGGSYNEQFFGPGTRLTVL.

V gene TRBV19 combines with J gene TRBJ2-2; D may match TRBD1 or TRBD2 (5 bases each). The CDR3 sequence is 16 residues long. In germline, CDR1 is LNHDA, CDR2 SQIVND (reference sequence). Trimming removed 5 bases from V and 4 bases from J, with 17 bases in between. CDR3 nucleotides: TGTGCCAGTAGTGCCCCGACTGGGGGAAGCACCGGGGAGCTGTTTTTT. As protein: CASSAPTGGSTGELFF.

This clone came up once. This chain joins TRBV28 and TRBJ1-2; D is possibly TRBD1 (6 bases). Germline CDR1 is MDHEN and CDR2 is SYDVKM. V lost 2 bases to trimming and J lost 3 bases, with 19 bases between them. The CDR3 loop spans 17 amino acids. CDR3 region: CASSLVTGWVRDYGYTF. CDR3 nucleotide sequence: TGTGCCAGCAGTTTAGTCACAGGGTGGGTGAGAGACTATGGCTACACCTTC.

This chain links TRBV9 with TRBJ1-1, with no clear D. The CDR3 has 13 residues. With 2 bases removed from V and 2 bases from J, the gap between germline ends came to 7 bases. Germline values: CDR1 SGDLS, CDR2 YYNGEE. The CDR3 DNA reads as TGTGCCAGCAGCGTCCCGGGCAACACTGAAGCTTTCTTT. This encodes CASSVPGNTEAFF. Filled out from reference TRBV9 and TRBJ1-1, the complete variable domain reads DSGVTQTPKHLITATGQRVTLRCSPRSGDLSVYWYQQSLDQGLQFLIQYYNGEERAKGNILERFSAQQFPDLHSELNLSSLELGDSALYFCASSVPGNTEAFFGQGTRLTVV.

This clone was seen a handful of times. The CDR3, as DNA: TGTGCCAGCTCTCAACGGACTAGCGGGTGGGGGGGAGTCTACAATGAGCAGTTCTTC. Its translation: CASSQRTSGWGGVYNEQFF. The chain uses TRBV18 and TRBJ2-1, with TRBD2 matching over 11 bases. V dropped 6 bases and J dropped 3; count of bases not matched to a gene: 16. Germline CDR1 KGHSH, CDR2 LQKENI. This CDR3 is 19 amino acids long.

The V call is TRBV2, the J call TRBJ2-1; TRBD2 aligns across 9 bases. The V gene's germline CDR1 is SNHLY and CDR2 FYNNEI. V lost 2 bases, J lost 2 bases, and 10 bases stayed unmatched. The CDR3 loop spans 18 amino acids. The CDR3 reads CASSESLVTSGAYNEQFF. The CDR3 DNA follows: TGTGCCAGCAGTGAATCGTTGGTGACTAGCGGAGCCTACAATGAGCAGTTCTTC.

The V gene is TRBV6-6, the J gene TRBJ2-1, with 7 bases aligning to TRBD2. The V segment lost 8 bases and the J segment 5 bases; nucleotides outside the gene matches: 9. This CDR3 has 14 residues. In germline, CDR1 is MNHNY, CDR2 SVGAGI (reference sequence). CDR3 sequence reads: CASVSGWGNNEQFF. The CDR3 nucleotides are TGTGCCAGCGTTAGCGGGTGGGGTAACAATGAGCAGTTCTTC.

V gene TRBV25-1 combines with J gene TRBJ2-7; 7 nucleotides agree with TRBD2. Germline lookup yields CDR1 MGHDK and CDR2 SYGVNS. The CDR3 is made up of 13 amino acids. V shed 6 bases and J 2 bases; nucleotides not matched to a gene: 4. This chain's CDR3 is CASRGRGTYEQYF. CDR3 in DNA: TGTGCCAGCAGGGGGCGGGGGACCTACGAGCAGTACTTC.

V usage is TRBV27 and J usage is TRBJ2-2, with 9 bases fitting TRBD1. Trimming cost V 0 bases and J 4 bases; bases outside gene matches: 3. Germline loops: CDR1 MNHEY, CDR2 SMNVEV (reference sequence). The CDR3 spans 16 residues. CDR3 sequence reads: CASSLSRTGATGELFF. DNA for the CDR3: TGTGCCAGCAGTTTATCCCGGACAGGGGCCACCGGGGAGCTGTTTTTT.

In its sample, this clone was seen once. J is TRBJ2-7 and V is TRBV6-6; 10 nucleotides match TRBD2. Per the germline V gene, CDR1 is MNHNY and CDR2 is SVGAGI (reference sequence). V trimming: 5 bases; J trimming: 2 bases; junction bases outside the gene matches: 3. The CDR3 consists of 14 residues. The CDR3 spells CASSTSGDTYEQYF. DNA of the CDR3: TGTGCCAGCAGTACTAGCGGGGATACCTACGAGCAGTACTTC.

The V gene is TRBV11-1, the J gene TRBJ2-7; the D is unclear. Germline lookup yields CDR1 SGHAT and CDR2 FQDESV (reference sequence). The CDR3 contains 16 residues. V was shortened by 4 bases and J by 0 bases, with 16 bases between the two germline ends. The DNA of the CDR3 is TGTGCCAGCAGCTATCCAACGGGCCGATCCTCCTACGAGCAGTACTTC. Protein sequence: CASSYPTGRSSYEQYF.

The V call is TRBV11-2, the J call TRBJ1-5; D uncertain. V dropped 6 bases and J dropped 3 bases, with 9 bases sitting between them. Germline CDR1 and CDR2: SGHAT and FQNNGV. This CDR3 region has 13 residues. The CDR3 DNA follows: TGTGCCAGCAGTATCAGGTACAATCAGCCCCAGCATTTT. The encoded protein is CASSIRYNQPQHF.

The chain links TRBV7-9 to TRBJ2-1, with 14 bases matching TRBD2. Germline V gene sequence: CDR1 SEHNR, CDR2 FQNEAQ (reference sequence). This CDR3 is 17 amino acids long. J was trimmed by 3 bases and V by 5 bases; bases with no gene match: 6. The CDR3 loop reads CASSPGTSGSIYNEQFF. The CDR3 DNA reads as TGTGCCAGCAGCCCTGGGACTAGCGGGAGTATCTACAATGAGCAGTTCTTC.

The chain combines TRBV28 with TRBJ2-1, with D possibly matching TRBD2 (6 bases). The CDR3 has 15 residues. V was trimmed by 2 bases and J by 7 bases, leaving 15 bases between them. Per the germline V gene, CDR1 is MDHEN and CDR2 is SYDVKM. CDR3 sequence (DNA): TGTGCCAGCAGTTTACCCGGGACGGGAGAGAATGAGCAGTTCTTC. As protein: CASSLPGTGENEQFF.

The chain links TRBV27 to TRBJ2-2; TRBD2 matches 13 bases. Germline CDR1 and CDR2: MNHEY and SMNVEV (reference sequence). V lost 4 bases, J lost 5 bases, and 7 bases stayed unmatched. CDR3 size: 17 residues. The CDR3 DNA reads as TGTGCCAGCAGTTCTTCCCAACTAGCGGGAGGGACCGGGGAGCTGTTTTTT. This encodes CASSSSQLAGGTGELFF.

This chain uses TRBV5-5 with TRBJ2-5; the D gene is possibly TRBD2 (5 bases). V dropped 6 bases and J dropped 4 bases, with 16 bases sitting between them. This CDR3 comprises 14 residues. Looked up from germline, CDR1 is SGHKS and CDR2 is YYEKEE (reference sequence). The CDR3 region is CASTWRAGPETQYF. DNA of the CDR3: TGTGCCAGCACCTGGCGGGCCGGACCAGAGACCCAGTACTTC.

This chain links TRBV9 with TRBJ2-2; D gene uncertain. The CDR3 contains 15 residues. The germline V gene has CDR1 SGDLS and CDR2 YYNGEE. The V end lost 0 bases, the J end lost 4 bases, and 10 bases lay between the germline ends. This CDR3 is CASSVERSPTGELFF. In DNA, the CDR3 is TGTGCCAGCAGCGTAGAAAGAAGCCCCACCGGGGAGCTGTTTTTT.

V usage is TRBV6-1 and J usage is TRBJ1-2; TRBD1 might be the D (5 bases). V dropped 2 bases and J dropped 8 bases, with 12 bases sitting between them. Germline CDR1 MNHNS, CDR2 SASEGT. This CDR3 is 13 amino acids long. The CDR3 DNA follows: TGTGCCAGCAGTGAAAGCAGGGCAGGCGGCTACACCTTC. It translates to CASSESRAGGYTF.

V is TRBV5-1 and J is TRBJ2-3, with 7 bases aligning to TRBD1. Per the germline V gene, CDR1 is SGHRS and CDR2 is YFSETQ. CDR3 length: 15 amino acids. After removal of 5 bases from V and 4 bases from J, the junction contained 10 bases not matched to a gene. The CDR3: CASSDREKVSDTQYF. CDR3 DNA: TGCGCCAGCAGTGACAGGGAGAAAGTCTCAGATACGCAGTATTTT.

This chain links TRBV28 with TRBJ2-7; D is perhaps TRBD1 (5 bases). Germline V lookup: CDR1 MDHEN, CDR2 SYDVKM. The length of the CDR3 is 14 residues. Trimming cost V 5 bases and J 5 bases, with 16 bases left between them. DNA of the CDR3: TGTGCCAGCAGTCCCCTCGTGTCCAGGGACGAGCAGTACTTC. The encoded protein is CASSPLVSRDEQYF. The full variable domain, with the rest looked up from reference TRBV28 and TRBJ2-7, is DVKVTQSSRYLVKRTGEKVFLECVQDMDHENMFWYRQDPGLGLRLIYFSYDVKMKEKGDIPEGYSVSREKKERFSLILESASTNQTSMYLCASSPLVSRDEQYFGPGTRLTVT.